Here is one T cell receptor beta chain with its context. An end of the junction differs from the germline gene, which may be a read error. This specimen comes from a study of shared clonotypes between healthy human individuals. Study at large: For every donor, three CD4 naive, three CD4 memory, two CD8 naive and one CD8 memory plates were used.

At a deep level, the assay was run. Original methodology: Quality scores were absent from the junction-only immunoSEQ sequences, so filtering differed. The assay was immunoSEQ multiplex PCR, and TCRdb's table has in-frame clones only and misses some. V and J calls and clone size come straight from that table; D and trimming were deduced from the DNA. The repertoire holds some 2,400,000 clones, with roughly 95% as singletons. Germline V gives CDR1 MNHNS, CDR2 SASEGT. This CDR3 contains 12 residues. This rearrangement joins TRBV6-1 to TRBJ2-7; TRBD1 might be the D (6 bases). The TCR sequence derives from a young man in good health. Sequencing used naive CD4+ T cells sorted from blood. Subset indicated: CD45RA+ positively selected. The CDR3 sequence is CASSNSDRNMHF. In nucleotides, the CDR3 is TGTGCCAGCAGTAACTCTGACAGGAATATGCACTTC.